The rows below give T cell receptor beta chains drawn from one sample of a study of T cell responses to AZD1222 COVID-19 vaccine. Clones were sequenced by immunoSEQ multiplex PCR, and TCRdb holds only the in-frame ones, with some missing. The sample shows about 170,000 clones, approximately 90% of them seen only once. The sample was peripheral blood, taken on day 0 of AZD1222 vaccination. The source is an adult in good health. CDR3s leave out the opening cysteine and the closing phenylalanine or tryptophan.

V gene: TRBV14; J gene: TRBJ1-2; CDR3 protein: ASNGHGDYGYT
V gene: TRBV11-2; J gene: TRBJ2-5; CDR3 protein: ASSLAAPLGETQY
V gene: TRBV7-2; J gene: TRBJ1-6; CDR3 protein: ASSPRQGEVPLH
V gene: TRBV11-2; J gene: TRBJ2-3; CDR3 protein: ASSPQQADTQY
V gene: TRBV11-3; J gene: TRBJ1-2; CDR3 protein: ASSIPGETNYGYT
V gene: TRBV29-1; J gene: TRBJ2-1; CDR3 protein: SVEGAENTYNEQF
V gene: TRBV29-1; J gene: TRBJ1-2; CDR3 protein: SVDSPRANYGYT
V gene: TRBV7-6; J gene: TRBJ2-7; CDR3 protein: ASSLRGTGGGSYEQY
V gene: TRBV9; J gene: TRBJ2-7; CDR3 protein: ASSVGTSGGASEQY
V gene: TRBV9; J gene: TRBJ1-1; CDR3 protein: ASSPGQGLGTEAF
V gene: TRBV3-1/TRBV3-2; J gene: TRBJ2-7; CDR3 protein: ASSPGGPSYEQY
V gene: TRBV5-1; J gene: TRBJ2-3; CDR3 protein: ASSLIDSTQY
V gene: TRBV7-4; J gene: TRBJ2-7; CDR3 protein: ASSQIWTGEPFEQY
V gene: TRBV5-5; J gene: TRBJ2-5; CDR3 protein: ASSLPGRETQY